The present entry profiles one TCR beta chain with its context. Its antigen is as yet unknown. Trimming removed 4 bases at V and 5 bases at J, with 9 bases between. Germline V gene data show CDR1 as SGHAT and CDR2 as FQNNGV. The CDR3 sequence is 13 residues long. The data were taken from a study of beta chain features in type 1 diabetes. Study observations and caveats: The study left unresolved whether HLA type influences TCRB rearrangement. The naive, central memory and Treg TCRB repertoires looked more alike in patients than they did in healthy donors. Within each of all four CD4+ subsets, Type 1 diabetes patients had TCRB CDR3s that were moderately but significantly shorter. Cells that show high TCR expression could be over-represented by cDNA sequencing.

The study reverse transcribed the entire isolated RNA, so it sequenced expressed TCRB transcripts. Repertoires were generated with immunoSEQ multiplex PCR, while TCRdb's copy carries only in-frame clones and drops some. The repertoire has hundreds of thousands of clones, around 15% of them found once; the top ten carry approximately 0.022%. Staining for CD45RO/CCR7/CD25/CD127/CD95/CD27 allowed sorting of CD4+ naive, central memory, regulatory and stem cell-like memory cells. This receptor was taken from a man between 18 and 35 years old with type 1 diabetes. Material for sequencing was naive CD4+ T cells from blood. The chain is built from TRBV11-2 and TRBJ2-1; D not resolved. The CDR3 reads CASSSDTNNEQFF. In nucleotides, the CDR3 is TGTGCCAGCAGCTCCGACACGAACAATGAGCAGTTCTTC.